This TCR beta chain is from a study of cytomegalovirus exposure and HLA in healthy donors. About this clone itself: Its antigen is unidentified.

The PCR was carried out with 60 Vbeta primers and 13 Jbeta primers. Measured with immunoSEQ multiplex PCR; TCRdb has only the in-frame clones, and not every one. Here the sample spans 55,000 to 85,000 clones, 80% to 90% being singletons. Germline V gene lookup returns CDR1 MDHEN and CDR2 SYDVKM. The CDR3 runs to 14 residues. The junction had 3 bases not matched to a gene; V was cut back by 6 bases and J by 3 bases. Study-level results: Segments of the TCR beta V type were, in most cases, productive about 87% or about 30% of the time in an earlier analysis. Later analysis reportedly placed an Asian-associated ancestry cluster below the roughly 680-donor mean in N-insertions. The presence/absence work took it that sequencing depth was about the same across donors.

Sample: PBMCs. This TCR was sampled from a woman aged 25 to 39 in good health and CMV-seronegative. The chain uses TRBV28 and TRBJ1-4; 8 positions agree with TRBD1. In DNA form, the CDR3 reads TGTGCCAGCAGGGAGACAGGGGCTAATGAAAAACTGTTTTTT. Translated: CASRETGANEKLFF. Together with reference TRBV28 and TRBJ1-4, the CDR3 gives the full variable domain: DVKVTQSSRYLVKRTGEKVFLECVQDMDHENMFWYRQDPGLGLRLIYFSYDVKMKEKGDIPEGYSVSREKKERFSLILESASTNQTSMYLCASRETGANEKLFFGSGTQLSVL.